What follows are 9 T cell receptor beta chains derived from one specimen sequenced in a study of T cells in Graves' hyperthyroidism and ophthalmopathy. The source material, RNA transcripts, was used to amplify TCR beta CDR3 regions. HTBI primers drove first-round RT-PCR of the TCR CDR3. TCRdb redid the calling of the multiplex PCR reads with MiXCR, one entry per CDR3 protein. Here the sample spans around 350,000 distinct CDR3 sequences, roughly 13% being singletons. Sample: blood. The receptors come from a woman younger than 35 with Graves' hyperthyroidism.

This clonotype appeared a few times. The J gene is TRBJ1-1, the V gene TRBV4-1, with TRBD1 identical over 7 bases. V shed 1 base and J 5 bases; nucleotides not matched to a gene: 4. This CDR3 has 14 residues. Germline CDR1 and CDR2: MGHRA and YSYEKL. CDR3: CASSQGGGWTEAFF. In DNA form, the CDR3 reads TGCGCCAGCAGCCAAGGAGGGGGCTGGACTGAAGCTTTCTTT.

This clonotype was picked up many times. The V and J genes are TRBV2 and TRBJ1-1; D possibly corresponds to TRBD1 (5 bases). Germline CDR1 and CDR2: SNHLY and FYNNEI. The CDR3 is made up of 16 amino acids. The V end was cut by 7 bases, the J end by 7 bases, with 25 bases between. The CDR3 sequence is CASTQFGRGWGIEAFF. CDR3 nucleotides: TGTGCCAGCACCCAATTTGGCCGGGGCTGGGGAATTGAAGCTTTCTTT.

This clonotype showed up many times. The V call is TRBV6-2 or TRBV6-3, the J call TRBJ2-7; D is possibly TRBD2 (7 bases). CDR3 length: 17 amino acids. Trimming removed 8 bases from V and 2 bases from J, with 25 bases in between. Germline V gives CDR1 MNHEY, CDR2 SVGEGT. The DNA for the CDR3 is TGTGCCAGCTCTAGGTTGGGGGGGCCAAACGAGCCCTACGAGCAGTACTTC. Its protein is CASSRLGGPNEPYEQYF.

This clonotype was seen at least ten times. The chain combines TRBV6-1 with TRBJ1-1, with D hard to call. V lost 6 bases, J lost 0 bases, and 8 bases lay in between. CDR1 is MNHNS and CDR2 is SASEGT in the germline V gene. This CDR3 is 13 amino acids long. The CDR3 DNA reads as TGTGCCAGCAGCTATGACATGAACACTGAAGCTTTCTTT. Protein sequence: CASSYDMNTEAFF.

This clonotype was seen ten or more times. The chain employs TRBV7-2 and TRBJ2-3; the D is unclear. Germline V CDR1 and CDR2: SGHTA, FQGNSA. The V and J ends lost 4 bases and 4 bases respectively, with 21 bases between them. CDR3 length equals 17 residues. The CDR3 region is CASSSSGVSQASDTQYF. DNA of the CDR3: TGTGCCAGCAGCTCGAGTGGTGTCAGCCAGGCGTCAGATACGCAGTATTTT.

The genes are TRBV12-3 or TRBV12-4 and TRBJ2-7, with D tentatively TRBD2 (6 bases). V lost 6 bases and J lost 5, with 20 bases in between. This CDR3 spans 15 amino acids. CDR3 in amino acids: CASRHRLGGYNEQYF. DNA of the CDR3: TGTGCCAGCAGGCATCGACTAGGAGGGTATAACGAGCAGTACTTC.

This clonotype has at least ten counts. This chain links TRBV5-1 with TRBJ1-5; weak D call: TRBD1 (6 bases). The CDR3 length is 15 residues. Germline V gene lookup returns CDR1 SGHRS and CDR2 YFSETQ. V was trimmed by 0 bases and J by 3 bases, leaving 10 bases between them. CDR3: CASSLVSGVNQPQHF. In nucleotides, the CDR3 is TGCGCCAGCAGCTTGGTATCAGGGGTCAATCAGCCCCAGCATTTT.

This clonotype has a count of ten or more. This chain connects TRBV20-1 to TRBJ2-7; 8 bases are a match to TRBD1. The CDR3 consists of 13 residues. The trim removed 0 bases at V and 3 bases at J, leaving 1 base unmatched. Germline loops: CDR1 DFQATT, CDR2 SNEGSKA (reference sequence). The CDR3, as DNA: TGCAGTGCTAGAGACACAGGGGGCTACGAGCAGTACTTC. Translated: CSARDTGGYEQYF.

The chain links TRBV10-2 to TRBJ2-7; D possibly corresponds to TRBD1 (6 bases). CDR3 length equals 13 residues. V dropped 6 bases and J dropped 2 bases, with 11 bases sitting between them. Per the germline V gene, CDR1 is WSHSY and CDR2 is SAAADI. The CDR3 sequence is CASRRDNTYEQYF. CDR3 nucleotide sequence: TGCGCCAGCAGAAGGGACAACACCTACGAGCAGTACTTC.